This TCR beta chain was sequenced during a study of identical twins (dated by TCRdb to the mid-2010s). For the wider study: To test whether fetal clonotypes persist, this study deep-sequenced TCR alpha and beta repertoires from monozygotic twins, from unrelated adults of various ages, and from cord blood. Replicate twin experiments were performed at different times using different library preparation protocols to rule out contamination.

Every donor was a healthy Caucasian. Three pairs of female monozygotic twins, all aged roughly 18 to 29 years, were included in the twin cohort. Positive isolation kits from Invitrogen were used to isolate CD4+ and CD8+ T cell populations. The CDR3 contains 16 residues, cysteine and phenylalanine counted. Only CDR3 DNA remains: 48 bases, in frame from the first base. V has 3 bases trimmed and J has 6 bases trimmed; junction bases matching no gene number 13. Receptor amplification or capture employed 5' RACE. The sample was run on an Illumina HiSeq 2000. Template switching introduced a universal primer binding site; the final cDNA contained a unique molecular identifier, enabling accurate counting of TCR cDNA molecules. Specific primers in the conserved constant-segment region were used to synthesize first-strand cDNA for TCR alpha and beta chains. Each cDNA library was double barcoded, with a SMART-Mk sample barcode plus Illumina barcodes, to control for contamination. TruSeq adapter sequences and Illumina sample barcodes were added in two successive PCR steps. TCR alpha and beta cDNA libraries were sequenced on the Illumina HiSeq platform with custom primers. Regarding the original processing steps: Raw reads were processed with MiGEC to extract unique molecular identifiers, and MiXCR was used to determine CDR3 positions. Recombination models were inferred per individual with the repgenHMM and IGoR tools using an EM algorithm. Shared clonotypes were analyzed with the tcR package in R, and sharing was normalized by the product of cloneset sizes. To study raw recombination free of thymic and clonal selection effects, out-of-frame nonproductive sequences were analyzed. TCRdb itself trimmed the public reads at Q25 with fastp, ran MiXCR and retained productive beta chains. Rows are combined by CDR3 protein, so each entry shows the most common genes and DNA. V and J calls and clone size were set by TCRdb, not the authors. This sample has approximately 210,000 distinct CDR3 sequences in its table, and approximately 15% of those were observed once. The top ten clonotypes cover 40% of the sample.

On the study overall, not on this receptor specifically: Fewer insertions were carried by abundant cord blood beta clonotypes; a weaker similar trend was observed in young adult naive repertoires, while no such trend was observed in memory repertoires. Conclusions relied on cross-sectional statistical analysis, since the same donors could not be followed over many years. The excess sharing between twins in beta out-of-frame sequences was weaker because fewer shared sequences reduced the signal-to-noise ratio. Zero-insertion analyses could be partly confounded by invariant T cells such as MAIT and iNKT, though diverse VJ usage argued against such confounding for most clonotypes. In monozygotic twins, recombination models systematically underestimated out-of-frame TCR alpha sharing, but the models matched the sharing seen between unrelated individuals. Out-of-frame TCR alpha sequences shared between twins showed an excess of low generation-probability sequences compared with coincidental sharing between unrelated individuals.

A note on this clonotype: Which antigen it targets is not known. Per-base qualities were not stored, and no clone one base away is much larger.

These data were also reused for a study on T cells expressing NK-cell markers. As the second study states: In sorted CD3+CD56+NKG2C+, CD3+CD56+NKG2C- and CD3+CD56-NKG2C+ T-cell subsets from several donors, TCR beta-chain repertoires were profiled. Among the eight sequenced donors, seven were HCMV-seropositive and one was HCMV-seronegative. In several experiments an anti-gammadeltaTCR antibody was added to restrict sorting to alphabetaTCR-expressing T cells. For roughly six donors, the dominant CD3+CD56+NKG2C+ clonotypes were among the top 10 CD8+ clonotypes and accounted for about 1.0-7.5% of CD8+ T cells. Those dominant clonotypes were again the most abundant among CD3+CD56-NKG2C+ cells in a few donors, at roughly 28.3-65%. It remained unclear whether the expanded NKG2C-expressing T cell clones were specific for HCMV antigens. The eight sequenced donors were randomly selected healthy volunteers, three men and five women. HCMV-specific IgG was detected in serum with a commercial ELISA kit to determine HCMV serostatus. MIGEC was used to demultiplex reads and group reads by UMI, and MiTCR was used to assemble and quantify clonotypes. Only TCR cDNA sequences supported by at least two reads were kept to exclude erroneous sequences. Downstream repertoire analysis used the tcR package, and clonotypes were matched across fractions by CDR3 nucleotide sequence plus V segment. VDJmatch was used to annotate antigen specificity against VDJdb, with one amino acid substitution allowed in CDR3.

The sample was CD8+ T cells sorted from blood. The sequence is built from TRBV12-3 or TRBV12-4 and TRBJ2-7, with 8 junctional bases fitting TRBD2. The clonotype comes from a woman under 30 in good health. For the CDR3, the sequence is CASSFEPGLGVGEQYF. The sequence in DNA is TGTGCCAGCAGTTTCGAACCGGGACTAGGGGTGGGCGAGCAGTACTTC.